Each of the 24 T cell receptor beta chains below was sequenced from the same sample in a study of blood T cell repertoires in COVID-19. Generated by immunoSEQ multiplex PCR, the TCRdb table keeps only in-frame clones and is missing some. The data contain 200,000 to 300,000 clones, over 80% of them singletons. What was sequenced was peripheral blood. The source of these receptors is a woman aged 40-49 years with acute or convalescent COVID-19.

V gene TRBV5-1 combines with J gene TRBJ2-1; the D gene is possibly TRBD2 (6 bases). The germline V and J ends were trimmed by 4 bases and 5 bases, with 10 bases remaining between them. The CDR3 is 13 amino acids. Germline V gives CDR1 SGHRS, CDR2 YFSETQ. CDR3 region: CASSAGLNNEQFF. The CDR3 DNA reads as TGCGCCAGCAGCGCGGGACTGAACAATGAGCAGTTCTTC.

This sequence joins TRBV5-1 and TRBJ1-1; no firm D call. This CDR3 is 14 amino acids long. CDR1 SGHRS and CDR2 YFSETQ come from the germline V gene. V lost 3 bases, J lost 1 base, and 10 bases lay in between. CDR3 in DNA: TGCGCCAGCAGCTGGGAGACCTCGAACACTGAAGCTTTCTTT. Translated: CASSWETSNTEAFF.

The CDR3 DNA is TGCGCCAGCAGCTTGTCATCGGGGACTAACTATGGCTACACCTTC. Translating it yields CASSLSSGTNYGYTF. The chain combines TRBV5-1 with TRBJ1-2, with no clear D. Germline V lookup: CDR1 SGHRS, CDR2 YFSETQ. Trimming removed 1 base from V and 0 bases from J, with 10 bases in between. This CDR3 comprises 15 residues.

This chain uses TRBV13 with TRBJ2-1; D might be TRBD2 (5 bases). Germline assignment: CDR1 PRHDT and CDR2 FYEKMQ (reference sequence). The CDR3 runs to 15 residues. Trimming pared 0 bases from V and 5 bases from J, leaving 11 bases between. CDR3 sequence: CASSLGRAPDNEQFF. The CDR3 DNA follows: TGTGCCAGCAGCTTAGGGAGGGCCCCAGACAATGAGCAGTTCTTC. Drawing the rest from reference TRBV13 and TRBJ2-1, the complete variable domain is AAGVIQSPRHLIKEKRETATLKCYPIPRHDTVYWYQQGPGQDPQFLISFYEKMQSDKGSIPDRFSAQQFSDYHSELNMSSLELGDSALYFCASSLGRAPDNEQFFGPGTRLTVL.

The genes are TRBV4-1 and TRBJ2-3, with TRBD2 identical over 9 bases. The CDR3 is made up of 19 amino acids. The germline V gene has CDR1 MGHRA and CDR2 YSYEKL. After removal of 1 base from V and 0 bases from J, the junction contained 11 bases not matched to a gene. The CDR3 loop is CASSQGGLAGATSTDTQYF. The DNA for the CDR3 is TGCGCCAGCAGCCAAGGGGGTTTAGCGGGGGCCACTAGCACAGATACGCAGTATTTT.

The chain uses TRBV9 and TRBJ1-2; 7 bases map to TRBD1. CDR3 size: 14 residues. V was pared by 1 base and J by 7 bases, with 7 bases of the junction left unmatched. In germline, CDR1 is SGDLS, CDR2 YYNGEE. The chain's CDR3 is CASSVQTGDSGYTF. The CDR3, as DNA: TGTGCCAGCAGCGTACAAACAGGGGACTCTGGCTACACCTTC.

The chain links TRBV2 to TRBJ1-6; D remains unclear. This CDR3 is built from 12 residues. Trimming took off 3 bases at V and 13 bases at J, with 10 bases between the two ends. Germline loops: CDR1 SNHLY, CDR2 FYNNEI. The CDR3 DNA is TGTGCCAGCAGTGACAGAGGGAACCCCCTCCACTTT. Translating it yields CASSDRGNPLHF.

CDR3 in amino acids: CASSPRGQGFGGYTF. Here the CDR3 DNA reads TGCGCCAGCAGCCCGAGGGGACAGGGGTTCGGCGGCTACACCTTC. The chain has TRBV4-1 and TRBJ1-2; 10 bases agree with TRBD1. This CDR3 spans 15 amino acids. The germline CDR1 and CDR2 sequences are MGHRA and YSYEKL. J lost 8 bases, V lost 4 bases, and 10 bases had no gene match.

The rearrangement uses TRBV7-5 and TRBJ1-1. TRBV7-5 is assigned pseudogene status. CDR3 size: 14 residues. CDR3 region: CARRRGGGNTEAFF. The DNA for the CDR3 is TGTGCCAGACGACGAGGGGGGGGGAACACTGAAGCTTTCTTT.

The rearrangement uses TRBV7-9 and TRBJ1-2; D is perhaps TRBD1 (6 bases). This CDR3 is 13 amino acids long. Trimming removed 8 bases from V and 2 bases from J, with 12 bases in between. The germline gives CDR1 SEHNR, CDR2 FQNEAQ (reference sequence). CDR3 DNA: TGTGCCAGCGCAACAGGGCAAAACTATGGCTACACCTTC. Translated, it gives CASATGQNYGYTF. The full variable domain, completed using reference TRBV7-9 and TRBJ1-2, is DTGVSQNPRHKITKRGQNVTFRCDPISEHNRLYWYRQTLGQGPEFLTYFQNEAQLEKSRLLSDRFSAERPKGSFSTLEIQRTEQGDSAMYLCASATGQNYGYTFGSGTRLTVV.

V and J are TRBV6-2 or TRBV6-3 and TRBJ1-2; D possibly corresponds to TRBD1 (5 bases). Germline V gives CDR1 MNHEY, CDR2 SVGEGT. This CDR3 has 15 residues. The V gene lost 5 bases and the J gene lost 7 bases, with 20 bases spanning the gap. The CDR3 nucleotides read TGTGCCAGCAGTAAAACCCTCCCTTCGGACATTGGCTACACCTTC. Translated, it gives CASSKTLPSDIGYTF.

The CDR3 DNA is TGTGCCAGCACAAGGGGAGGGCCCGAGGGTGGCTACACCTTC. Translated, it gives CASTRGGPEGGYTF. The V call is TRBV6-5, the J call TRBJ1-2, with a weak D call TRBD1 (5 bases). This CDR3 region has 14 residues. The ends were cut back, 7 bases at V and 7 bases at J, with 19 bases in the middle. Germline CDR1 MNHEY, CDR2 SVGAGI.

The gene calls are TRBV9 and TRBJ1-3; D unclear. V lost 6 bases and J 4 bases, leaving 11 bases between the germline ends. This CDR3 is built from 13 residues. Germline V lookup: CDR1 SGDLS, CDR2 YYNGEE. The CDR3 is CASNPLRGNTIYF. The CDR3 nucleotides read TGTGCCAGCAACCCCCTCAGAGGAAACACCATATATTTT.

The chain is built from TRBV29-1 and TRBJ1-1, with D possibly matching TRBD1 (5 bases). Germline assignment: CDR1 SQVTM and CDR2 ANQGSEA. V gave up 7 bases and J gave up 3 bases, with 12 bases separating them. The CDR3 consists of 12 residues. The CDR3 coding sequence is TGCAGCGGAATTCAGGGCGACACTGAAGCTTTCTTT. Protein: CSGIQGDTEAFF. The full variable domain, with the rest looked up from reference TRBV29-1 and TRBJ1-1, is SAVISQKPSRDICQRGTSLTIQCQVDSQVTMMFWYRQQPGQSLTLIATANQGSEATYESGFVIDKFPISRPNLTFSTLTVSNMSPEDSSIYLCSGIQGDTEAFFGQGTRLTVV.

The V call is TRBV9, the J call TRBJ2-1; D call uncertain. Germline CDR1 reads SGDLS; CDR2 reads YYNGEE. The CDR3 has 15 residues. V lost 0 bases and J lost 0, with 7 bases in between. The CDR3 sequence is CASSVGESSYNEQFF. CDR3 coding DNA: TGTGCCAGCAGCGTAGGAGAGAGCTCCTACAATGAGCAGTTCTTC.

Concerning this clone itself: Distinct nucleotide sequences in the sample also encode this CDR3. The rearrangement links TRBV19 to TRBJ1-2; D remains ambiguous. The CDR3 totals 13 residues. With 1 base removed from V and 2 bases from J, the gap between germline ends came to 5 bases. Per the germline V gene, CDR1 is LNHDA and CDR2 is SQIVND (reference sequence). The CDR3 bases are TGTGCCAGTAGTATAGCGGGGAACTATGGCTACACCTTC. As protein: CASSIAGNYGYTF.

The V call is TRBV11-2, the J call TRBJ2-5; D may be TRBD1 (6 bases). V gave up 5 bases and J gave up 4 bases, with 17 bases separating them. The CDR3 covers 15 residues. Germline loops: CDR1 SGHAT, CDR2 FQNNGV. The CDR3 protein is CASSLRTVRGETQYF. The CDR3 coding sequence is TGTGCCAGCAGCCTCCGGACAGTTAGGGGAGAGACCCAGTACTTC.

The chain links TRBV5-6 to TRBJ1-3, with TRBD1 matching 7 bases. Germline assignment: CDR1 SGHDT and CDR2 YYEEEE. This CDR3 is built from 17 residues. The junction had 10 bases not matched to a gene; V was cut back by 4 bases and J by 0 bases. The CDR3 DNA reads TGTGCCAGCAGCCGAGGACAGGTCCAAAGCTCTGGAAACACCATATATTTT. Translating it yields CASSRGQVQSSGNTIYF. Based on the CDR3 plus reference TRBV5-6 and TRBJ1-3, the full variable domain is DAGVTQSPTHLIKTRGQQVTLRCSPKSGHDTVSWYQQALGQGPQFIFQYYEEEERQRGNFPDRFSGHQFPNYSSELNVNALLLGDSALYLCASSRGQVQSSGNTIYFGEGSWLTVV.

The V call is TRBV11-3, the J call TRBJ2-2, with TRBD2 matching 8 bases. The CDR3 is made up of 15 amino acids. With 2 bases clipped from V and 5 bases from J, the junction kept 4 bases outside the gene matches. Germline V gene sequence: CDR1 SGHNT, CDR2 YENEEA. CDR3 nucleotide sequence: TGTGCCAGCAGCTTAAGCGGGGGAGGAACCGGGGAGCTGTTTTTT. The encoded protein is CASSLSGGGTGELFF.

The rearrangement uses TRBV12-3 or TRBV12-4 and TRBJ1-2; tentative D call: TRBD1 (6 bases). Trimming shortened V by 6 bases and J by 7 bases, and 15 bases separated the two germline ends. There are 13 residues in the CDR3. The CDR3 nucleotides are TGTGCCAGCAGAGCGGGGGCAGGTGGTGGCTACACCTTC. This translates into CASRAGAGGGYTF.

This clone was seen only a few times. The V call is TRBV5-5, the J call TRBJ1-1, with D perhaps matching TRBD1 (6 bases). Germline CDR1 reads SGHKS; CDR2 reads YYEKEE (reference sequence). V shed 3 bases and J shed 1 base, with 7 bases lying between them. The CDR3 totals 13 residues. This chain's CDR3 is CASSWGQNTEAFF. CDR3 nucleotides: TGTGCCAGCAGCTGGGGACAGAACACTGAAGCTTTCTTT.

This clone was observed at least ten times. V usage is TRBV6-4 and J usage is TRBJ2-4; 10 positions agree with TRBD2. V shed 3 bases, J shed 5 bases, and the junction held 1 base outside the gene matches. The V gene's germline CDR1 is MRHNA and CDR2 SNTAGT. CDR3 length equals 14 residues. The CDR3 spells CASSEAGGQNIQYF. Here the CDR3 DNA reads TGTGCCAGCAGTGAAGCGGGGGGGCAAAACATTCAGTACTTC.

This clone was observed once. J is TRBJ1-5 and V is TRBV9; no reliable D call. Germline CDR1 is SGDLS and CDR2 is YYNGEE. V dropped 5 bases and J dropped 1 base, with 13 bases sitting between them. The length of the CDR3 is 15 residues. The CDR3 DNA reads TGTGCCAGCAGTTCAGGATCTGTGAGCAATCAGCCCCAGCATTTT. This codes for CASSSGSVSNQPQHF.

The chain is built from TRBV5-1 and TRBJ2-1, with 10 bases that match TRBD1. V shed 3 bases, J shed 0 bases, and the junction held 9 bases outside the gene matches. The CDR3 has 18 residues. Germline lookup yields CDR1 SGHRS and CDR2 YFSETQ. As DNA, the CDR3 is TGCGCCAGCAGCTCCCCGGACAGGGGGGAAAACTCCTACAATGAGCAGTTCTTC. Its protein is CASSSPDRGENSYNEQFF. The full variable domain, its missing parts supplied by reference TRBV5-1 and TRBJ2-1, is KAGVTQTPRYLIKTRGQQVTLSCSPISGHRSVSWYQQTPGQGLQFLFEYFSETQRNKGNFPGRFSGRQFSNSRSEMNVSTLELGDSALYLCASSSPDRGENSYNEQFFGPGTRLTVL.